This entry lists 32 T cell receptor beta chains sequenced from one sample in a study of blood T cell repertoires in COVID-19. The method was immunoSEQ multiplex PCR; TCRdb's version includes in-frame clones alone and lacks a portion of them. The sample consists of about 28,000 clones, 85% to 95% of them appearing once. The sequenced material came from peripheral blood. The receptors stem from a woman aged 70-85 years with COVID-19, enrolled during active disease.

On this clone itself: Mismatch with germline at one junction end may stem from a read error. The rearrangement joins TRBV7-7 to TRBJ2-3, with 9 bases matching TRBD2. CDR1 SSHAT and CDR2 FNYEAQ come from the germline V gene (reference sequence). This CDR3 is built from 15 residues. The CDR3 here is CASSLLAGDTDTQYF. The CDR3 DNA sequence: TGTGCTAGCAGCTTATTAGCGGGGGACACAGATACGCAGTATTTT.

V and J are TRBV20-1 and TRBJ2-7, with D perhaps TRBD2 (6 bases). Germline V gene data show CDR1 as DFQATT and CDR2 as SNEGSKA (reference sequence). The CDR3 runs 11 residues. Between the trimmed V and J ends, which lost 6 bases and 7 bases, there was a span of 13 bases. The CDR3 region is CSAPDYGEQYF. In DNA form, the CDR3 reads TGCAGTGCACCGGACTACGGGGAGCAGTACTTC.

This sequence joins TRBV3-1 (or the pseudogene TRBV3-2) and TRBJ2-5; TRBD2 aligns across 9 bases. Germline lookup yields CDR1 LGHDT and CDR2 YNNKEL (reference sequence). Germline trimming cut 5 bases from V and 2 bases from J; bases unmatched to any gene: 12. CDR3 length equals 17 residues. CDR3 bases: TGTGCCAGCAGCAGGTTAACCCAGGCGGGAGGGCAAGAGACCCAGTACTTC. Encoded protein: CASSRLTQAGGQETQYF.

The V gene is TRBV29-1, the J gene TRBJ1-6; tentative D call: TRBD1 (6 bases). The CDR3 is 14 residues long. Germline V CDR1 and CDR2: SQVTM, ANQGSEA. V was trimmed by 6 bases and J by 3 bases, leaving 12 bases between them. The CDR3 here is CSVKRDNYNSPLHF. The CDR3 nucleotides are TGCAGCGTAAAACGGGACAACTATAATTCACCCCTCCACTTT.

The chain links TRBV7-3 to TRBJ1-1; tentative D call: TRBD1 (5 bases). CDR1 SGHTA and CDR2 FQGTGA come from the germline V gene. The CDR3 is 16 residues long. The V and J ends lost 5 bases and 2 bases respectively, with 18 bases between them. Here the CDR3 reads CASSRNPADINTEAFF. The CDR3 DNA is TGTGCCAGCAGCCGGAACCCGGCGGACATCAACACTGAAGCTTTCTTT. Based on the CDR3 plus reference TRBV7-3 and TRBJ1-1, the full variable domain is GAGVSQTPSNKVTEKGKYVELRCDPISGHTALYWYRQSLGQGPEFLIYFQGTGAADDSGLPNDRFFAVRPEGSVSTLKIQRTERGDSAVYLCASSRNPADINTEAFFGQGTRLTVV.

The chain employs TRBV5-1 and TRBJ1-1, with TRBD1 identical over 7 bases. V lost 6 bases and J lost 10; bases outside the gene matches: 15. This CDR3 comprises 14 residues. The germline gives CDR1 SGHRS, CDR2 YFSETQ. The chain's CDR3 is CASTAMTGTQGAFF. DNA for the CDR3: TGCGCCAGCACCGCCATGACAGGGACCCAAGGAGCTTTCTTT.

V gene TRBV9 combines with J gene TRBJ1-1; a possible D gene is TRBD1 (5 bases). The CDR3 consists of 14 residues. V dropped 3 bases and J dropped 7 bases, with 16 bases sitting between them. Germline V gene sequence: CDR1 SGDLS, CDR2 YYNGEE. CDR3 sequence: CASSGPPTEDEAFF. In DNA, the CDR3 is TGTGCCAGCAGCGGCCCTCCGACAGAAGATGAAGCTTTCTTT.

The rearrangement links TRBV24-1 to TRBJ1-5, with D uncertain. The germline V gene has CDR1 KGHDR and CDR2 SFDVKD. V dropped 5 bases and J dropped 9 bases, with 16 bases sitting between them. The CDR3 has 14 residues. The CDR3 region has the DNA TGTGCCACCAGTGCGTCAGCTTCCCCAGGGCCCCAGCATTTT. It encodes CATSASASPGPQHF.

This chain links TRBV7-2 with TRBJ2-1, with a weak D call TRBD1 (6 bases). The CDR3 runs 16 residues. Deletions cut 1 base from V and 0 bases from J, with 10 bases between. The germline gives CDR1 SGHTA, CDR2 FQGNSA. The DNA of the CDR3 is TGTGCCAGCAGCTTAGGGACAGATAGCTCCTACAATGAGCAGTTCTTC. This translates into CASSLGTDSSYNEQFF.

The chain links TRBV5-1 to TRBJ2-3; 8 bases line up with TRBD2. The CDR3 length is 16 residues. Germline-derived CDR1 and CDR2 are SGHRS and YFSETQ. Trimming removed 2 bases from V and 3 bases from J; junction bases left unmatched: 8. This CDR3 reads CASSFLAGQGTDTQYF. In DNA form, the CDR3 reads TGCGCCAGCAGCTTTCTAGCGGGTCAGGGGACAGATACGCAGTATTTT.

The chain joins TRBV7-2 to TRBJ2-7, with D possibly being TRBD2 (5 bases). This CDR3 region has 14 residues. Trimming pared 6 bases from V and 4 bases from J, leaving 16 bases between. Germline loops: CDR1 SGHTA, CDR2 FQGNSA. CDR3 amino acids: CASSLLSELYEQYF. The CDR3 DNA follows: TGTGCCAGCAGTCTTCTTAGCGAACTATACGAGCAGTACTTC.

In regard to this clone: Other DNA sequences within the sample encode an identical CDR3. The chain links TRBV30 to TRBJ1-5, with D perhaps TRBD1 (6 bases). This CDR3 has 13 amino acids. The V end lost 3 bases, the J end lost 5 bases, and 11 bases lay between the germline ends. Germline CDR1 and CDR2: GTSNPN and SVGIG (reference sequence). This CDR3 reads CAWRGARDQPQHF. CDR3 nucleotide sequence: TGTGCCTGGAGGGGGGCGAGAGATCAGCCCCAGCATTTT.

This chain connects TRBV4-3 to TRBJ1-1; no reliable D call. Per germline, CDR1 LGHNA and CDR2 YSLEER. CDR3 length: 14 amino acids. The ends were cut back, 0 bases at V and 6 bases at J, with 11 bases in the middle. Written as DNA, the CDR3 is TGCGCCAGCAGCCAAGATGATACTCGCGCTGAAGCTTTCTTT. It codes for CASSQDDTRAEAFF.

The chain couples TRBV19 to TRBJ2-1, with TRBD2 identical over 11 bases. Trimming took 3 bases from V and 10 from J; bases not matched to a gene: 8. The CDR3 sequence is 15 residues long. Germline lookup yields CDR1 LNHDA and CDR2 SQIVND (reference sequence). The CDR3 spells CASSMTSGTRFEQFF. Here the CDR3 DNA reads TGTGCCAGTAGTATGACTAGCGGGACTAGATTCGAGCAGTTCTTC. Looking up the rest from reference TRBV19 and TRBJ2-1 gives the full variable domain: DGGITQSPKYLFRKEGQNVTLSCEQNLNHDAMYWYRQDPGQGLRLIYYSQIVNDFQKGDIAEGYSVSREKKESFPLTVTSAQKNPTAFYLCASSMTSGTRFEQFFGPGTRLTVL.

The CDR3 sequence: CASSEEEAGGWEQYF. The CDR3 DNA reads TGTGCCAGCAGTGAAGAGGAAGCAGGGGGGTGGGAGCAGTACTTC. This rearrangement joins TRBV6-1 to TRBJ2-7; D perhaps matches TRBD1 (7 bases). CDR1 and CDR2 from the germline V gene are MNHNS and SASEGT. V was shortened by 1 base and J by 7 bases, with 17 bases between the two germline ends. The CDR3 has 15 amino acids.

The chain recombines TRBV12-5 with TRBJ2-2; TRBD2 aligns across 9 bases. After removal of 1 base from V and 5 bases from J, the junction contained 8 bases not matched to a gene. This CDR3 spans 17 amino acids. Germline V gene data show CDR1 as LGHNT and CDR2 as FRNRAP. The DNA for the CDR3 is TGTGCTAGTGGTTTGGCGCTAGCGGGAATCGGAACCGGGGAGCTGTTTTTT. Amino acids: CASGLALAGIGTGELFF.

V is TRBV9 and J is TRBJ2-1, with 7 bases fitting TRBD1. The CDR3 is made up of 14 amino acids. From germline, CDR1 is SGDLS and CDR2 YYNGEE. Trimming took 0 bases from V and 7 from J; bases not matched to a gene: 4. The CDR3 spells CASSVGDRENEQFF. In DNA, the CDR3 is TGTGCCAGCAGCGTAGGAGACAGGGAGAATGAGCAGTTCTTC.

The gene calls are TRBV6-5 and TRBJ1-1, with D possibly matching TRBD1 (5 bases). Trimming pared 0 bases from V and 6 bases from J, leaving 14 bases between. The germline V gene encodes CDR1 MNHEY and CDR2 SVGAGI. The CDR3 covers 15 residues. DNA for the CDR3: TGTGCCAGCAGTTACTCGTTGGTCCGGGGGTCTGAAGCTTTCTTT. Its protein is CASSYSLVRGSEAFF.

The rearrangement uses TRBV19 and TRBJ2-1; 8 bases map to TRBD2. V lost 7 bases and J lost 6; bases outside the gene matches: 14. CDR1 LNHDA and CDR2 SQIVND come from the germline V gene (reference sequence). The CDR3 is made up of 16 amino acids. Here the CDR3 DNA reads TGTGCCAGTAATCCTCTAGCGGGTTTGATGCCCAATGAGCAGTTCTTC. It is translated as CASNPLAGLMPNEQFF.

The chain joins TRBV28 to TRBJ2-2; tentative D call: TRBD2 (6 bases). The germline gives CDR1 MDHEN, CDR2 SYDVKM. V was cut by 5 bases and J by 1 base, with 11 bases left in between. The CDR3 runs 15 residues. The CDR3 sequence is CASSPHGRNTGELFF. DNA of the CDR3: TGTGCCAGCAGTCCCCACGGGAGGAACACCGGGGAGCTGTTTTTT.

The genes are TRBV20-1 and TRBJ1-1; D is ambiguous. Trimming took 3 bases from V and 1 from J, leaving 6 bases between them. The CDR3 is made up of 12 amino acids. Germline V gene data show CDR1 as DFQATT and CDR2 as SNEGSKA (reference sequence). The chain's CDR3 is CSASSGNTEAFF. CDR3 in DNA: TGCAGTGCTAGTTCGGGGAACACTGAAGCTTTCTTT.

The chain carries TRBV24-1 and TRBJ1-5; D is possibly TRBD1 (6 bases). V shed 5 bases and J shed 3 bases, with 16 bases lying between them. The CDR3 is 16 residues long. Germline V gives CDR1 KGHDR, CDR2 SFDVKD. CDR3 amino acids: CATSGSTGKTNQPQHF. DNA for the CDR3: TGTGCCACCAGTGGGTCGACAGGTAAAACCAATCAGCCCCAGCATTTT.

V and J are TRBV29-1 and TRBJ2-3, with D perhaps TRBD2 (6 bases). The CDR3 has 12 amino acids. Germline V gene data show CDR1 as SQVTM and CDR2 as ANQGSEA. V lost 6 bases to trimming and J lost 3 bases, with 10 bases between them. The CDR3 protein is CSVGRETDTQYF. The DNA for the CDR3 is TGCAGCGTCGGGCGGGAAACAGATACGCAGTATTTT.

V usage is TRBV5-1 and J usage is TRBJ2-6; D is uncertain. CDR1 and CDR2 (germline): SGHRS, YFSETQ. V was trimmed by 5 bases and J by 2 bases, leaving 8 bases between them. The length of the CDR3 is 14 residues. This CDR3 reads CASRVTAGANVLTF. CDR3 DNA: TGCGCCAGCAGGGTAACAGCTGGGGCCAACGTCCTGACTTTC.

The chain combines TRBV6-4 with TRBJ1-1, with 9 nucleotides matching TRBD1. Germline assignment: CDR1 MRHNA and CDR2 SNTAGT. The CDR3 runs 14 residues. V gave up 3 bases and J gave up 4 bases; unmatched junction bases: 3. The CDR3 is CASSERTGATEAFF. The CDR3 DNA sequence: TGTGCCAGCAGTGAGAGGACAGGGGCCACTGAAGCTTTCTTT.

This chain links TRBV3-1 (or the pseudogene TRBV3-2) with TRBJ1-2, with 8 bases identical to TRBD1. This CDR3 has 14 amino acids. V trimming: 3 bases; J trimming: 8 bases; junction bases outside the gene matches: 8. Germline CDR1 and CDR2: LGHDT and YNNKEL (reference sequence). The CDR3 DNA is TGTGCCAGCAGCCAGTACCAGACAGGGGTCGGCTACACCTTC. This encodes CASSQYQTGVGYTF.

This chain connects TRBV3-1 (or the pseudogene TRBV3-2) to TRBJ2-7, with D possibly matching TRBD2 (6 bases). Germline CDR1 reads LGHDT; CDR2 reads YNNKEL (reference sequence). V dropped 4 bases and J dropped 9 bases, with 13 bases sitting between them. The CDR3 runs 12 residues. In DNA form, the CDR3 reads TGTGCCAGCAGCCCTACTGGGGGGAGGCAGTACTTC. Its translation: CASSPTGGRQYF.

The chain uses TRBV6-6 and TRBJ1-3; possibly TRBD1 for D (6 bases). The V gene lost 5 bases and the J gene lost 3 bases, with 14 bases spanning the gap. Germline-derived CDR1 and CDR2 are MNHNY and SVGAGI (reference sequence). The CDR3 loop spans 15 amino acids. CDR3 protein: CASSKPQGLGNTIYF. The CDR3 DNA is TGTGCCAGCAGTAAACCACAGGGCCTTGGAAACACCATATATTTT.

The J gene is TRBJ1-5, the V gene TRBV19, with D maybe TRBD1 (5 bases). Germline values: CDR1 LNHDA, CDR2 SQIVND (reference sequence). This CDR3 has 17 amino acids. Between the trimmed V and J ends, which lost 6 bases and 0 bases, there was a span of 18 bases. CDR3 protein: CASSTNDRYYSNQPQHF. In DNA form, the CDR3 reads TGTGCCAGTAGCACCAATGACAGATACTATAGCAATCAGCCCCAGCATTTT.

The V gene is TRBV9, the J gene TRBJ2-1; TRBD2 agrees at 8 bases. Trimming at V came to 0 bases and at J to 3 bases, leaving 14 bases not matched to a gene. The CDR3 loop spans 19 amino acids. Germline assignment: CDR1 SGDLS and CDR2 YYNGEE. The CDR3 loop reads CASSVVGAGEWFSYNEQFF. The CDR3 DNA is TGTGCCAGCAGCGTAGTCGGAGCGGGAGAATGGTTTAGCTACAATGAGCAGTTCTTC.

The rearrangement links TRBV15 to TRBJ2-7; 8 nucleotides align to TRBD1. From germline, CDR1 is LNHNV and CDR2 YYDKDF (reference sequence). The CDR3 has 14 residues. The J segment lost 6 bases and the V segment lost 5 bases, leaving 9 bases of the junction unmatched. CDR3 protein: CATSRDRPAAEQYF. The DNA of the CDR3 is TGTGCCACCAGCCGGGACAGGCCGGCCGCCGAGCAGTACTTC.

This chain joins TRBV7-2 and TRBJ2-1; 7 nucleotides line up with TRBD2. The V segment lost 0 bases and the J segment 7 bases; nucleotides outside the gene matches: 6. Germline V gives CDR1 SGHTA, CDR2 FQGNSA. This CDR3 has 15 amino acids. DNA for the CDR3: TGTGCCAGCAGCTTAGCATTCCCGGGAGGTAATGAGCAGTTCTTC. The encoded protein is CASSLAFPGGNEQFF.